The 16 T cell receptor beta chains below come from one sample, sequenced in a study of spatial heterogeneity in lung cancer. Their target antigens are unknown. Time point specified: sample taken at primary tumor resection. Study findings and constraints: The number of expanded tumor alpha and beta chains correlated with mutation number.

TCRdb reprocessed the 5' RACE reads with MiXCR, giving one entry per CDR3 protein. This repertoire shows about 11,000 distinct CDR3 sequences, around 7.9% found once; its top ten account for less than 25%. The sequencing used lung tumor tissue, collected at surgery. Every receptor here comes from a female donor with early-stage non-small cell lung cancer.

Concerning this clonotype: Since it is a stray read in a library aimed at alpha chains, this beta chain has a size that is not meaningful. CDR3 amino acids: CAWTDRDTQYF. In nucleotides, the CDR3 is TGTGCCTGGACGGACAGGGATACGCAGTATTTT. This sequence joins TRBV30 and TRBJ2-3; 7 bases map to TRBD1. V lost 4 bases to trimming and J lost 6 bases; unmatched junction nucleotides: 1. The CDR3 covers 11 residues. CDR1 is GTSNPN and CDR2 is SVGIG in the germline V gene (reference sequence).

This clonotype has at least ten counts. Because this beta chain is a stray read in a library intended to capture alpha chains, its abundance should not be given much weight. V is TRBV9 and J is TRBJ2-1; D is ambiguous. CDR1 is SGDLS, CDR2 YYNGEE, per germline. With 4 bases removed from V and 5 bases from J, the gap between germline ends came to 7 bases. This CDR3 is 12 amino acids long. Written as DNA, the CDR3 is TGTGCCAGCAGCCCCTACCACAATGAGCAGTTCTTC. This codes for CASSPYHNEQFF.

This clonotype was picked up many times. This beta chain represents an off-target read in a library built for alpha chains; its size is of limited meaning. V usage is TRBV2 and J usage is TRBJ2-7; 13 bases are shared with TRBD2. The V segment lost 10 bases and the J segment 4 bases; nucleotides outside the gene matches: 4. Germline loops: CDR1 SNHLY, CDR2 FYNNEI. The CDR3 length is 13 residues. This CDR3 reads CAILLAGGYEQYF. The CDR3 nucleotides read TGTGCCATTCTACTAGCGGGGGGGTACGAGCAGTACTTC.

In its sample, this clonotype was seen many times. In a library made to pick up alpha chains, this beta chain is a stray read with a size that means little. This chain uses TRBV18 with TRBJ2-2; D gene ambiguous. CDR3 length: 11 residues. Germline CDR1 KGHSH, CDR2 LQKENI. Trimming pared 3 bases from V and 7 bases from J, leaving 3 bases between. As DNA, the CDR3 is TGTGCCAGCTCACCCGGCGGGGAGCTGTTTTTT. Its protein product is CASSPGGELFF.

There are a few counts of this clonotype. With the library built for alpha chains, this beta chain is off target and its frequency is not meaningful. The chain uses TRBV6-6 and TRBJ1-1; tentative D call: TRBD1 (5 bases). The CDR3 is 16 residues long. Trimming took off 5 bases at V and 2 bases at J, with 18 bases between the two ends. The germline V gene encodes CDR1 MNHNY and CDR2 SVGAGI (reference sequence). The DNA of the CDR3 is TGTGCCAGCAGTCCCATTGGGGGGAACGGAAACACTGAAGCTTTCTTT. This translates into CASSPIGGNGNTEAFF.

This clonotype occurred a few times. This beta chain represents an off-target read in a library built for alpha chains; its size is of limited meaning. The gene calls are TRBV12-3 or TRBV12-4 and TRBJ1-1, with 8 bases that match TRBD1. Trimming at V came to 3 bases and at J to 1 base, leaving 4 bases not matched to a gene. The CDR3 sequence is 15 residues long. CDR3 coding DNA: TGTGCCAGCAGTTTCGTGACAGGGGCGAACACTGAAGCTTTCTTT. This gives the protein CASSFVTGANTEAFF.

This clonotype was seen repeatedly, ten times or more. Because the library targeted alpha chains, this beta chain is an off-target read whose size means little. The chain employs TRBV27 and TRBJ1-6, with D possibly matching TRBD1 (6 bases). Germline V gene sequence: CDR1 MNHEY, CDR2 SMNVEV (reference sequence). V lost 11 bases and J lost 3, with 20 bases in between. This CDR3 spans 16 amino acids. The CDR3 loop is CACRPWGAIYNSPLHF. The CDR3 coding sequence is TGTGCCTGCCGCCCTTGGGGGGCTATCTATAATTCACCCCTCCACTTT.

This clonotype was seen ten or more times. This beta chain is a stray read from a library made for alpha chains; its abundance is not meaningful. The chain uses TRBV30 and TRBJ2-7, with 10 bases matching TRBD1. The CDR3 totals 15 residues. Germline assignment: CDR1 GTSNPN and CDR2 SVGIG (reference sequence). V shed 2 bases and J 7 bases; nucleotides not matched to a gene: 11. This CDR3 reads CAWSTGTGVPGEQYF. CDR3 in DNA: TGTGCCTGGAGTACCGGGACAGGGGTCCCGGGGGAGCAGTACTTC.

This clonotype was detected ten times or more. Being off target in a library aimed at alpha chains, this beta chain has a size of little meaning. This chain uses TRBV10-2 with TRBJ2-2, with D unresolved. Germline CDR1 and CDR2: WSHSY and SAAADI. The V and J ends lost 2 bases and 3 bases respectively, with 4 bases between them. The CDR3 spans 13 residues. The CDR3 coding sequence is TGCGCCAGCAGTGAGCTCTACACCGGGGAGCTGTTTTTT. Translating gives CASSELYTGELFF.

This clonotype was counted many times. The library was built for alpha chains, so this beta chain is an off-target read and its size means little. Here the CDR3 reads CASSGRGETQYF. The CDR3 DNA follows: TGTGCCAGCAGTGGAAGGGGGGAGACCCAGTACTTC. The chain carries TRBV28 and TRBJ2-5; possible D gene TRBD1, 6 bases. Trimming took off 5 bases at V and 5 bases at J, with 9 bases between the two ends. Germline CDR1 MDHEN, CDR2 SYDVKM. This CDR3 contains 12 residues.

This clonotype was detected many times. This beta chain is off target for a library built for alpha chains, so its abundance means little. The V call is TRBV7-6, the J call TRBJ2-1, with 7 bases identical to TRBD1. In germline, CDR1 is SGHVS, CDR2 FNYEAQ. The CDR3 sequence is 16 residues long. After removal of 0 bases from V and 3 bases from J, the junction contained 5 bases not matched to a gene. This CDR3 reads CASSLATGVGYNEQFF. The CDR3 DNA reads TGTGCCAGCAGCTTAGCTACAGGGGTCGGCTACAATGAGCAGTTCTTC.

This clonotype has a count of ten or more. Because the library targeted alpha chains, this beta chain is an off-target read whose size means little. V and J are TRBV27 and TRBJ1-1; the D gene is possibly TRBD1 (6 bases). V dropped 7 bases and J dropped 0 bases, with 21 bases sitting between them. Germline V lookup: CDR1 MNHEY, CDR2 SMNVEV (reference sequence). CDR3 length: 17 residues. This chain's CDR3 is CASIPWGGAYMNTEAFF. The CDR3 DNA is TGTGCCAGCATTCCCTGGGGGGGCGCTTATATGAACACTGAAGCTTTCTTT.

This clonotype was found many times. This beta chain turned up in a library designed for alpha chains; as an off-target read, its abundance says little. This chain links TRBV5-1 with TRBJ2-5, with no clear D. Germline CDR1 is SGHRS and CDR2 is YFSETQ. The CDR3 is made up of 17 amino acids. V shed 0 bases and J shed 3 bases, with 18 bases lying between them. The chain's CDR3 is CASSLDSFRQGKETQYF. DNA for the CDR3: TGCGCCAGCAGCTTGGATAGTTTTAGACAAGGGAAAGAGACCCAGTACTTC.

This clonotype was found many times. This beta chain is off target for a library built for alpha chains, so its abundance means little. J is TRBJ2-3 and V is TRBV5-6; TRBD2 matches 8 bases. Germline V gene lookup returns CDR1 SGHDT and CDR2 YYEEEE. Trimming took 0 bases from V and 4 from J; bases not matched to a gene: 4. CDR3 length equals 15 residues. CDR3 sequence: CASSLAGGAADTQYF. Here the CDR3 DNA reads TGTGCCAGCAGCTTGGCGGGGGGGGCTGCAGATACGCAGTATTTT.

This clonotype has a count of ten or more. One end of the junction fails to match germline, which may point to a read error. For a library built for alpha chains, this beta chain is a stray read; little rests on its size. The V and J genes are TRBV15 and TRBJ1-2; D gene ambiguous. The CDR3 runs to 14 residues. Per germline, CDR1 LNHNV and CDR2 YYDKDF (reference sequence). The CDR3 region is CATSREDAGPHSYF. The CDR3 DNA is TGTGCCACCAGCAGGGAAGATGCCGGGCCCCATTCTTACTTC.

In this sample, this clonotype turned up many times. With the library built for alpha chains, this beta chain is off target and its frequency is not meaningful. The chain employs TRBV12-3 or TRBV12-4 and TRBJ1-2; tentative D call: TRBD1 (6 bases). Trimming removed 8 bases at V and 7 bases at J, with 23 bases between. This CDR3 is 15 amino acids long. The DNA of the CDR3 is TGTGCCAGCCTCCGTTTAAGGGAGGGGGAGGGTGGCTACACCTTC. Encoded protein: CASLRLREGEGGYTF.